These T cell receptor beta chains were read from a single sample in a study of blood T cell repertoires in COVID-19. This table comes from immunoSEQ multiplex PCR, and its TCRdb copy is limited to in-frame clones, with some not included. The sample includes 250,000 to 350,000 clones, roughly 90% seen only once; the top ten take around 0.8%. The sequenced sample consisted of peripheral blood. The receptors shown here come from a man aged 25 to 40 with acute or convalescent COVID-19. The CDR3 runs from the conserved cysteine through the conserved F or W. Each record gives: clone size, V gene, D gene, CDR3 length, J gene, CDR3 protein, CDR3 DNA. D genes are given only for firm matches. Size tells how often a clone was seen (once, few, many) or the class of an expanded clone, and some rows leave it out.

>once|TRBV5-6|-|15|TRBJ2-6
CASSSQGTGANVLTF
TGTGCCAGCAGCTCACAGGGTACTGGGGCCAACGTCCTGACTTTC
>few|TRBV5-1|-|14|TRBJ1-6
CASSLGAEGSPLHF
TGCGCCAGCAGCTTGGGGGCGGAGGGTTCACCCCTCCACTTT
>-|TRBV30|-|13|TRBJ2-7
CAWSPGGGGEQYF
TGTGCCTGGAGTCCAGGGGGCGGGGGCGAGCAGTACTTC
>-|TRBV5-1|-|14|TRBJ2-2
CASSARVRPGELFF
TGCGCCAGCAGCGCTCGGGTCCGACCCGGGGAGCTGTTTTTT
>-|TRBV5-1|TRBD2|17|TRBJ2-7
CASSWGAGEGPRYEQYF
TGCGCCAGCAGCTGGGGCGCGGGGGAGGGGCCGAGGTACGAGCAGTACTTC
>-|TRBV3-1/TRBV3-2|TRBD1|16|TRBJ1-4
CASSTIPGQGFEKLFF
TGTGCCAGCAGCACCATCCCGGGACAGGGATTTGAAAAACTGTTTTTT
>once|TRBV29-1|-|14|TRBJ2-5
CSVDGRDLWETQYF
TGCAGCGTCGATGGGCGGGATCTATGGGAGACCCAGTACTTC
>-|TRBV28|TRBD1|15|TRBJ1-4
CASSLSGQGDEKLFF
TGTGCCAGCAGTTTATCGGGACAGGGTGATGAAAAACTGTTTTTT
>-|TRBV28|-|15|TRBJ1-3
CASSFHAGVGNTIYF
TGTGCCAGCAGTTTCCACGCAGGCGTCGGAAACACCATATATTTT
>-|TRBV28|-|12|TRBJ1-4
CASSLRVEKLFF
TGTGCCAGCAGTTTGCGGGTCGAAAAACTGTTTTTT
>-|TRBV28|-|15|TRBJ2-7
CASKTPLGGHYEQYF
TGTGCCAGCAAAACCCCCCTTGGCGGGCATTACGAGCAGTACTTC
>-|TRBV4-1|TRBD1|16|TRBJ1-4
CASSRNDRVHNEKLFF
TGCGCCAGCAGCCGCAATGACAGGGTTCATAATGAAAAACTGTTTTTT
>-|TRBV7-9|TRBD1|16|TRBJ2-2
CASSPPPSTGARELFF
TGTGCCAGCAGCCCACCACCCTCCACAGGGGCGCGGGAGCTGTTTTTT
>-|TRBV5-1|-|14|TRBJ1-2
CASSLVTETYGYTF
TGCGCCAGCAGCTTGGTTACAGAAACCTATGGCTACACCTTC
>-|TRBV6-5|-|15|TRBJ1-2
CASSYSRGENYGYTF
TGTGCCAGCAGTTACTCCCGGGGGGAAAACTATGGCTACACCTTC
>-|TRBV29-1|TRBD1|12|TRBJ2-2
CSVERGPGELFF
TGCAGCGTTGAAAGGGGGCCCGGGGAGCTGTTTTTT
>-|TRBV12-3/TRBV12-4|-|13|TRBJ1-1
CASRSLGATEAFF
TGTGCCAGCAGGTCGCTGGGAGCCACTGAAGCTTTCTTT
>-|TRBV28|-|14|TRBJ1-2
CASSTSSGGFGYTF
TGTGCCAGCAGTACCAGCAGTGGGGGGTTTGGCTACACCTTC
>-|TRBV19|-|13|TRBJ1-1
CASSILGHSEAFF
TGTGCCAGTAGTATCCTGGGACATTCCGAAGCTTTCTTT
>-|TRBV28|TRBD2|13|TRBJ2-1
CASSGRVWNEQFF
TGTGCCAGCAGTGGGAGGGTTTGGAATGAGCAGTTCTTC
>-|TRBV30|TRBD2|16|TRBJ2-1
CAWSGGIAGKDNEQFF
TGTGCCTGGAGTGGAGGTATAGCGGGGAAAGACAATGAGCAGTTCTTC
>-|TRBV29-1|-|15|TRBJ1-4
CSVEDNSRTNEKLFF
TGCAGCGTTGAAGATAACTCAAGAACTAATGAAAAACTGTTTTTT
>-|TRBV21-1|-|19|TRBJ2-6
CASSKGNRGKGSGANVLTF
TGTGCCAGCAGCAAAGGTAACAGGGGGAAAGGGAGTGGGGCCAACGTCCTGACTTTC
>-|TRBV13|TRBD1|19|TRBJ1-1
CASSRLFKREQGRSTEAFF
TGTGCCAGCAGCCGCCTCTTCAAACGGGAACAGGGGCGGTCCACTGAAGCTTTCTTT
>-|TRBV5-4|-|11|TRBJ2-3
CASSRRDTQYF
TGTGCCAGCAGCCGCAGGGATACGCAGTATTTT
>-|TRBV2|-|11|TRBJ1-1
CASTRVLEAFF
TGTGCCAGCACCCGGGTCCTTGAAGCTTTCTTT
>-|TRBV5-1|-|13|TRBJ1-3
CASSLDRANTIYF
TGCGCCAGCAGCTTGGACAGGGCGAACACCATATATTTT
>few|TRBV7-8|-|13|TRBJ1-2
CASSQSGGYGYTF
TGTGCCAGCAGCCAGTCCGGGGGCTATGGCTACACCTTC
>-|TRBV18|TRBD1|14|TRBJ2-2
CASSPTGGTGELFF
TGTGCCAGCTCACCAACAGGGGGCACCGGGGAGCTGTTTTTT
>-|TRBV19|-|14|TRBJ2-1
CASSYLVSYNEQFF
TGTGCCAGTAGTTATTTAGTCTCCTACAATGAGCAGTTCTTC
>-|TRBV3-1/TRBV3-2|TRBD2|15|TRBJ2-5
CASSPLAGGEETQYF
TGTGCCAGCAGCCCCCTAGCGGGGGGGGAGGAGACCCAGTACTTC
>-|TRBV6-2/TRBV6-3|-|13|TRBJ2-1
CASSYLRENEQFF
TGTGCCAGCAGTTACCTCAGGGAAAATGAGCAGTTCTTC
>-|TRBV27|TRBD1|14|TRBJ1-2
CASRQTGTGVGYTF
TGTGCCAGCAGGCAAACCGGGACAGGGGTCGGCTACACCTTC
>-|TRBV29-1|-|12|TRBJ1-2
CSVDRETYGYTF
TGCAGCGTTGACCGGGAGACCTATGGCTACACCTTC
>-|TRBV7-9|TRBD1|14|TRBJ1-6
CASSRTGGNSPLHF
TGTGCCAGCAGCCGGACAGGCGGTAATTCACCCCTCCACTTT
>-|TRBV7-9|-|12|TRBJ1-2
CASSSQGYGYTF
TGTGCCAGCAGCTCACAGGGCTATGGCTACACCTTC
>-|TRBV30|-|14|TRBJ2-3
CARTGRDPTDTQYF
TGTGCCCGTACGGGGCGGGATCCCACAGATACGCAGTATTTT
>-|TRBV28|-|15|TRBJ2-6
CASRSNRPGANVLTF
TGTGCCAGCAGATCAAACAGACCTGGGGCCAACGTCCTGACTTTC
>-|TRBV5-1|TRBD2|14|TRBJ2-7
CASFDTSGGPSQYF
TGCGCCAGCTTCGATACTAGCGGGGGGCCTTCGCAGTACTTC
>-|TRBV6-5|-|16|TRBJ1-6
CASSYSPGFNNSPLHF
TGTGCCAGCAGTTACTCCCCCGGTTTTAACAATTCACCCCTCCACTTT
>-|TRBV15|-|15|TRBJ1-5
CATSRESGSVEPQHF
TGTGCCACCAGCAGAGAGAGTGGGAGCGTGGAGCCCCAGCATTTT
>-|TRBV10-1|-|13|TRBJ2-7
CASSESSRVEQYF
TGCGCCAGCAGTGAGTCGAGCAGGGTGGAGCAGTACTTC
>-|TRBV13|TRBD2|17|TRBJ2-4
CASSPTRWGEGENIQYF
TGTGCCAGCAGCCCAACCCGGTGGGGGGAGGGAGAAAACATTCAGTACTTC
>-|TRBV4-1|-|15|TRBJ2-3
CASSQRNRGTDTQYF
TGCGCCAGCAGCCAAAGGAACAGGGGCACAGATACGCAGTATTTT
>-|TRBV28|-|18|TRBJ1-1
CASSFLPGHGIMNTEAFF
TGTGCCAGCAGTTTCTTACCGGGACACGGAATCATGAACACTGAAGCTTTCTTT
>-|TRBV30|-|13|TRBJ1-3
CAWSRGLGNTIYF
TGTGCCTGGAGTCGAGGGCTTGGAAACACCATATATTTT
>-|TRBV6-5|TRBD2|15|TRBJ2-6
CASRTGGDGANVLTF
TGTGCCAGCAGAACGGGAGGGGACGGGGCCAACGTCCTGACTTTC
>-|TRBV2|TRBD1|12|TRBJ2-7
CARQGGIYEQYF
TGTGCCAGACAAGGGGGCATCTACGAGCAGTACTTC
>-|TRBV27|-|18|TRBJ1-5
CASSLYPPILRGEQPQHF
TGTGCCAGCAGTTTATATCCCCCCATTTTAAGGGGCGAGCAGCCCCAGCATTTT
>-|TRBV5-1|TRBD2|18|TRBJ2-3
CASSPGLAEALSTDTQYF
TGCGCCAGCAGCCCGGGACTAGCGGAGGCCCTTAGCACAGATACGCAGTATTTT
>once|TRBV5-6|-|14|TRBJ2-1
CASSLISSYNEQFF
TGTGCCAGCAGCTTAATCAGCTCCTACAATGAGCAGTTCTTC
>-|TRBV12-3/TRBV12-4|TRBD1|12|TRBJ2-3
CASREQGGTQYF
TGTGCCAGCAGGGAACAGGGGGGTACGCAGTATTTT
>-|TRBV28|-|15|TRBJ1-5
CASSLDVSGNQPQHF
TGTGCCAGCAGTCTGGACGTTTCGGGGAATCAGCCCCAGCATTTT
>-|TRBV6-6|TRBD1|15|TRBJ1-1
CASSFSGQMNTEAFF
TGTGCCAGCAGTTTTTCGGGACAGATGAACACTGAAGCTTTCTTT
>-|TRBV2|-|12|TRBJ2-3
CASSEGELAQYF
TGTGCCAGCAGTGAAGGGGAGCTAGCGCAGTATTTT